This T cell receptor (beta chain) was found in a study of blood T cell repertoires in COVID-19. Turning to the study itself: Some COVID-19 samples were acute and others convalescent; all came from the United States, Italy and Spain. T cells, B-cell-depleted T cells, or PBMCs supplied cDNA or gDNA.

Per germline, CDR1 WNHNN and CDR2 SYGVQD (reference sequence). Trimming cost V 5 bases and J 0 bases, with 5 bases left between them. The length of the CDR3 is 12 residues. Methods used by the authors: Counts of nucleated cells, estimated from reference gene primer amplification, were obtained. The data were produced by immunoSEQ multiplex PCR, yet TCRdb's version contains in-frame clones alone and is incomplete. D and trimming come from the DNA, and the V and J calls and clone size come from that table. The data contain a few hundred thousand clones, 89% of them singletons. The source material was peripheral blood. This sequence was found in a woman aged 40 to 49 who had recovered from COVID-19. The chain is built from TRBV10-1 and TRBJ2-7; D not certain. The CDR3 spells CASSPSSYEQYF. The CDR3, as DNA: TGCGCCAGCAGTCCTAGCTCCTACGAGCAGTACTTC.